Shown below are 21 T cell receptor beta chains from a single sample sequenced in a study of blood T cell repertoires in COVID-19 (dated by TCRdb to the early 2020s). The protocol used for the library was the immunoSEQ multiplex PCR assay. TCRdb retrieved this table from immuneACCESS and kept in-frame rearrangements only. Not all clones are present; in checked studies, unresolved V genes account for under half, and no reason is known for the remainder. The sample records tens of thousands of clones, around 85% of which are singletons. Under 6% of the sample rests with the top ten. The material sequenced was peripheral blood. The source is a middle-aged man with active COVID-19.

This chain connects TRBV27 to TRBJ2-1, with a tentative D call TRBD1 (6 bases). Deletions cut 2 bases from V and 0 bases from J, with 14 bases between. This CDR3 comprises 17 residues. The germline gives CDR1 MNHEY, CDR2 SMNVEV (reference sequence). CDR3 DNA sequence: TGTGCCAGCAGTTTAGGTTGGGGGCAGAGCTCCTACAATGAGCAGTTCTTC. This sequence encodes CASSLGWGQSSYNEQFF.

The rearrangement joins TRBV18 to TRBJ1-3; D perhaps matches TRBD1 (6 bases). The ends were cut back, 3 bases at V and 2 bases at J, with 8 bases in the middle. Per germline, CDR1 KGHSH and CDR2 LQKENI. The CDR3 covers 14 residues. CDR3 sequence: CASSPRGPGNTIYF. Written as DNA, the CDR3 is TGTGCCAGCTCACCCAGGGGCCCTGGAAACACCATATATTTT.

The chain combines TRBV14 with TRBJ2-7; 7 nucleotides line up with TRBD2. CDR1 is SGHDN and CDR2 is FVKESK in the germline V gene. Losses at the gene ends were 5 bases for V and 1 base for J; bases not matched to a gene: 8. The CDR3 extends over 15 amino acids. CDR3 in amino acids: CASSDVASGSYEQYF. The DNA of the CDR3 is TGTGCCAGCAGCGACGTGGCTAGCGGTTCCTACGAGCAGTACTTC.

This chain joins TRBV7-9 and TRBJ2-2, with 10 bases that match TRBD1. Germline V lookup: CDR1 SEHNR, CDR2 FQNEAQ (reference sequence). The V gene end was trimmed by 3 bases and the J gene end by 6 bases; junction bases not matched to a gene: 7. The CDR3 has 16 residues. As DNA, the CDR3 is TGTGCCAGCAGCTTCATCACGGGACAGGGGTCCGGGGAGCTGTTTTTT. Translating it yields CASSFITGQGSGELFF.

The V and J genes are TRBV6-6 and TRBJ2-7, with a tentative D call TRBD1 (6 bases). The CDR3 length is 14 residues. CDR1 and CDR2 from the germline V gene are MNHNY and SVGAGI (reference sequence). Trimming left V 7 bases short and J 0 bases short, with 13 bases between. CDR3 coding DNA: TGTGCCAGCAACCCCACAGGGAGCTCCTACGAGCAGTACTTC. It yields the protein CASNPTGSSYEQYF.

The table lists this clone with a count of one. This CDR3 is CASSITGGRIEAFF. CDR3 coding DNA: TGTGCCAGTAGTATAACCGGGGGGCGGATTGAAGCTTTCTTT. The rearrangement joins TRBV19 to TRBJ1-1; a possible D gene is TRBD1 (6 bases). The germline V and J ends were trimmed by 2 bases and 7 bases, with 14 bases remaining between them. The germline gives CDR1 LNHDA, CDR2 SQIVND (reference sequence). The CDR3 sequence is 14 residues long.

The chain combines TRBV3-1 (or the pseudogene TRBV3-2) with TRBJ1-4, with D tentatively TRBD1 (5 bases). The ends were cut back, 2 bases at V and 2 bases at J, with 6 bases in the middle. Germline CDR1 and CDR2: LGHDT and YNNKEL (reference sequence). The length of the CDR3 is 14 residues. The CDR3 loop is CASSQRGTNEKLFF. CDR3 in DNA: TGTGCCAGCAGCCAACGGGGGACTAATGAAAAACTGTTTTTT.

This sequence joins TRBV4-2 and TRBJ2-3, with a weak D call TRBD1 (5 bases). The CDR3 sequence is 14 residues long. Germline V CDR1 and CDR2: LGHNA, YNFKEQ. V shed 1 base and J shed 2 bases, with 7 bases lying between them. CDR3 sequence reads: CASSQVGDTDTQYF. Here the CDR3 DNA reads TGTGCCAGCAGCCAAGTAGGGGACACAGATACGCAGTATTTT.

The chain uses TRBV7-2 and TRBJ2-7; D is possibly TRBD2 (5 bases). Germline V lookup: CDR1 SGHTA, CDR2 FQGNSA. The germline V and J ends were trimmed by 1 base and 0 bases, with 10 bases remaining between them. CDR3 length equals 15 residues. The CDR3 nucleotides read TGTGCCAGCAGCTTAGTGGGTCGGGGCTCCTACGAGCAGTACTTC. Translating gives CASSLVGRGSYEQYF.

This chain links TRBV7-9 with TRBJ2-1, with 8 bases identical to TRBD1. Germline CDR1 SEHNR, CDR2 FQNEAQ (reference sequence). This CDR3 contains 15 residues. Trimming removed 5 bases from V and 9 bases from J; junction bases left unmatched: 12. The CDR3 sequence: CASSPPKGQVFEQFF. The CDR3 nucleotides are TGTGCCAGCAGCCCCCCCAAGGGACAGGTATTTGAGCAGTTCTTC.

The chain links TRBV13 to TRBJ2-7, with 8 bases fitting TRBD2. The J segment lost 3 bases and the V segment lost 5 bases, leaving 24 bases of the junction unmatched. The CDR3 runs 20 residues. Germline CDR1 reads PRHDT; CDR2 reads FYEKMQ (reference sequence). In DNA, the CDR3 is TGTGCCAGCAGCCCAGCTGGGGGCCAAGAGATAACGGGAGGGCTCTACGAGCAGTACTTC. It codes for CASSPAGGQEITGGLYEQYF.

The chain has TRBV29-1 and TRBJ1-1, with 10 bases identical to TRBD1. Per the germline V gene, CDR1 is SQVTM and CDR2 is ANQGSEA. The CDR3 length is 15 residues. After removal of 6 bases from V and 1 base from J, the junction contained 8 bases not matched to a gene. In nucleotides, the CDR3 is TGCAGCGTCCGCTCCGGGACAGGGGCGAACACTGAAGCTTTCTTT. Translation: CSVRSGTGANTEAFF.

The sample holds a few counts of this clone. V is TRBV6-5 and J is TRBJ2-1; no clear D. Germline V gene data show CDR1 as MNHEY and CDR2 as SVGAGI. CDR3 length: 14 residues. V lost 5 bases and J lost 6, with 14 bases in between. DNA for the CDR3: TGTGCCAGCAGTCCGGTCTCTCGGTTCAATGAGCAGTTCTTC. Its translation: CASSPVSRFNEQFF.

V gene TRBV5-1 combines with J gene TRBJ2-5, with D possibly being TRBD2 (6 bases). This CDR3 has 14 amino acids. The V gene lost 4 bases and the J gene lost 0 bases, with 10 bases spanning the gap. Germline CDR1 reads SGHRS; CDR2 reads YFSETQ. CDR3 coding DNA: TGCGCCAGCAGCGGCGGGGACTACCAAGAGACCCAGTACTTC. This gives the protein CASSGGDYQETQYF.

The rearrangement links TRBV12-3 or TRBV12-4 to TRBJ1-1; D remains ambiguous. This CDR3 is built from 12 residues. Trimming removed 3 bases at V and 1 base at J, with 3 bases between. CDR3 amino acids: CASSFRNTEAFF. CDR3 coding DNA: TGTGCCAGCAGTTTTAGGAACACTGAAGCTTTCTTT.

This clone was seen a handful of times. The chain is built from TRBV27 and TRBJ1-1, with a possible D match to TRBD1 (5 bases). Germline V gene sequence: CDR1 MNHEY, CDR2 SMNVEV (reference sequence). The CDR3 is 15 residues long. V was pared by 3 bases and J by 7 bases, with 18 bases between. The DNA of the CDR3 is TGTGCCAGCAGTTTGAAGGGCCCGGGGGGGAGTGAAGCTTTCTTT. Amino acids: CASSLKGPGGSEAFF.

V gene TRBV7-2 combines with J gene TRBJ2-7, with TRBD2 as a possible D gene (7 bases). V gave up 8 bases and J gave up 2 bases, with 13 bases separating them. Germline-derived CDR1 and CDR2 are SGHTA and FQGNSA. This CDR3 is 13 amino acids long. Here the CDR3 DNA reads TGTGCCAGCCGAAGGGGGGGTCCCTACGAGCAGTACTTC. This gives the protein CASRRGGPYEQYF. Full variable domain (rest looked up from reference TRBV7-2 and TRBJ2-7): GAGVSQSPSNKVTEKGKDVELRCDPISGHTALYWYRQSLGQGLEFLIYFQGNSAPDKSGLPSDRFSAERTGGSVSTLTIQRTQQEDSAVYLCASRRGGPYEQYFGPGTRLTVT.

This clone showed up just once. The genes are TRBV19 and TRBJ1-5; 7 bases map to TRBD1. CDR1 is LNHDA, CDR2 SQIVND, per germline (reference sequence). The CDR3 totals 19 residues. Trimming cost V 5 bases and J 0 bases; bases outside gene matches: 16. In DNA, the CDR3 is TGTGCCAGTAGTCCCCGACCGGGACAGTCACCATATAGCAATCAGCCCCAGCATTTT. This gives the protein CASSPRPGQSPYSNQPQHF.

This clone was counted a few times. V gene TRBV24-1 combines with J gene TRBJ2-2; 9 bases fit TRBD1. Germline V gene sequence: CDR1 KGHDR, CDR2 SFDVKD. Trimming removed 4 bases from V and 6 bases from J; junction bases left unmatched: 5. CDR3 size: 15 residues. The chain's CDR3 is CATSDRDRVAGELFF. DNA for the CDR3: TGTGCCACCAGTGACCGGGACAGGGTGGCCGGGGAGCTGTTTTTT.

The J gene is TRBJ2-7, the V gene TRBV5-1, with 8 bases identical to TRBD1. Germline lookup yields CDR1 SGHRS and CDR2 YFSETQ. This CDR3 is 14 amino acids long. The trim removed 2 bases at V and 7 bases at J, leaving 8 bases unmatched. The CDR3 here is CASSFLLTGGEQYF. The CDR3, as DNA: TGCGCCAGCAGCTTTCTGCTTACAGGGGGAGAGCAGTACTTC.

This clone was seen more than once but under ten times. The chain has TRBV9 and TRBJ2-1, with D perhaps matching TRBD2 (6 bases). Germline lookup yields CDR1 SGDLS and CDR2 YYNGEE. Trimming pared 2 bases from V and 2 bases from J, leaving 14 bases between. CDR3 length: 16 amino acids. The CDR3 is CASSVYGGTTYNEQFF. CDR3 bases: TGTGCCAGCAGCGTCTACGGGGGAACCACCTACAATGAGCAGTTCTTC.